Listed below are T cell receptor beta chains from one sample, sequenced in a study of T cells of healthy individuals. TCRdb called the 5' RACE reads again in MiXCR, with one record for every CDR3 protein. The data hold 90,000 to 100,000 distinct CDR3 sequences, with 17% observed a single time. The receptors derive from a human donor in good health. Both conserved end residues are trimmed from each CDR3.

j_call v_call cdr3_aa
TRBJ1-5 TRBV28 ASSRPGGGQPQH
TRBJ2-3 TRBV9 ASSVAGSTDTQY
TRBJ2-7 TRBV7-2 ASSSRRAYEQY
TRBJ1-2 TRBV11-2 ASSVEGLGYT
TRBJ2-1 TRBV13 ASSAGLEHNEQF
TRBJ2-1 TRBV7-3 ASSLNNEQF
TRBJ2-3 TRBV18 ASSPANTQY
TRBJ2-2 TRBV9 ASSVVGGELF
TRBJ2-2 TRBV6-2/TRBV6-3 ASSSARHLTGELF
TRBJ2-1 TRBV9 ASSPGLAEQF
TRBJ2-3 TRBV7-2 ASSRQTSEPNTDTQY
TRBJ1-5 TRBV6-1 ASSEPRQGRSNNQPQH
TRBJ1-4 TRBV5-1 ASSSGAPNEKLF
TRBJ1-1 TRBV9 ASSYIGQGAAEAF
TRBJ1-1 TRBV6-5 ASTPRGPTEAF
TRBJ2-7 TRBV7-2 ASSLRGAVGEQY
TRBJ2-1 TRBV11-2 ASSLSGGREQF
TRBJ2-5 TRBV6-2/TRBV6-3 ASSERHQETQY
TRBJ2-7 TRBV7-9 ASSPRDGIYEQY
TRBJ2-5 TRBV20-1 SARSDRGLGETQY
TRBJ2-7 TRBV5-1 ASSLGYMAGVYEQY
TRBJ2-1 TRBV20-1 SARVGTDEQF
TRBJ1-5 TRBV20-1 SARRQGGNQPQH
TRBJ2-2 TRBV4-3 ASSQGRDANTGELF
TRBJ1-1 TRBV25-1 ASRGVGAF
TRBJ1-2 TRBV7-2 ASSYQGRENGYT
TRBJ2-1 TRBV4-3 ASRPGQGLGEQF
TRBJ1-2 TRBV12-3/TRBV12-4 ASSPGDYGYT
TRBJ2-7 TRBV12-3/TRBV12-4 ASSFQERTGEQY
TRBJ2-1 TRBV7-9 ASSSGALEQF
TRBJ1-1 TRBV7-9 ASSLNTGPNTEAF
TRBJ1-4 TRBV28 ASSSRSNEKLF
TRBJ2-7 TRBV19 ASSGMTDRGTYEQY
TRBJ1-2 TRBV7-9 ASSPLGKGDSDGYT
TRBJ2-1 TRBV6-2/TRBV6-3 ASSRDPDRYNEQF
TRBJ2-2 TRBV29-1 SVEDDRGRTGELF
TRBJ2-2 TRBV20-1 SAFPGGNTGELF
TRBJ2-2 TRBV7-6 ASRYAGATGELF
TRBJ2-5 TRBV6-5 ASSYSSTGNQETQY
TRBJ2-7 TRBV6-2/TRBV6-3 ASSSLAGGSYEQY
TRBJ2-7 TRBV5-1 ASSPQGASYEQY
TRBJ2-2 TRBV7-6 ASSSSGTSGYTGELF
TRBJ2-7 TRBV3-1 ASSLPGGEQY
TRBJ2-3 TRBV3-1 ASSQRNTDTQY
TRBJ2-1 TRBV6-5 ASRNRLRDRGYNEQF
TRBJ2-3 TRBV7-3 ASSPRSGRGADTQY
TRBJ1-1 TRBV20-1 SASRQPNTEAF
TRBJ2-2 TRBV11-2 ASSYNTEGELF
TRBJ1-5 TRBV6-7 ASSGLRGPNQPQH
TRBJ2-3 TRBV20-1 SAESRRLGTDTQY